This TCR beta chain is from a study of shared clonotypes between healthy human individuals. TCRdb's copy holds only in-frame clones and misses some; the assay was immunoSEQ multiplex PCR. The sample has 1.4 million or so clones; about 98.5% are singletons. From CD4+ cells came CD45RA+ naive and CD45RA-negative memory subsets. For this clone: Antigen specificity is unknown.

Regarding the study as a whole: Relative to memory subsets, naive subsets generally showed larger estimated richness. Clonotype sharing among the donors was expected to vary with sequencing depth.

Trimming stripped 4 bases from V and 1 base from J, with 17 bases between. The CDR3 totals 16 residues. In germline, CDR1 is SGHNT, CDR2 YYREEE (reference sequence). V and J are TRBV5-4 and TRBJ2-5, with D tentatively TRBD1 or TRBD2 (6 bases each). The TCR was taken from a man aged 25 to 45 in good health. The sample consisted of naive CD4+ T cells sorted from blood. Regarding subset: CD45RA+ positively selected. The CDR3 sequence: CASSGGSPGAQETQYF. The CDR3 DNA is TGTGCCAGCAGCGGGGGGTCACCAGGGGCCCAAGAGACCCAGTACTTC.